This T cell receptor (beta chain) was recovered during a study of cytomegalovirus exposure and HLA in healthy donors. Findings of the study overall: Later analysis associated a missense DCLRE1C variant with TCR beta V- and J-gene trimming. TRBV6-2, TRBV6-3 and some other V segments were excluded as indistinguishable.

Germline CDR1 MNHEY, CDR2 SMNVEV (reference sequence). CDR3 length: 15 residues. J lost 2 bases, V lost 6 bases, and 8 bases had no gene match. The primer mix had 60 Vbeta and 13 Jbeta primers. Produced via immunoSEQ multiplex PCR; TCRdb's table is partial and in-frame only. In the table there are 220,000 or so clones, 75% of which are singletons. This clone has only one observation. Its antigen is still unknown. The genes are TRBV27 and TRBJ2-7, with TRBD2 matching over 9 bases. The TCR was taken from a woman in her thirties in good health and CMV-seronegative. Sequenced input: PBMCs. CDR3: CASSGPSGATYEQYF. Here the CDR3 DNA reads TGTGCCAGCAGCGGTCCTAGCGGGGCCACCTACGAGCAGTACTTC.